This record concerns one TCR beta chain sequence. Its antigen is currently not known. No much larger clone is present one base from it, and per-base qualities are unavailable. The source of the sample is a study of cytomegalovirus exposure and HLA in healthy donors (TCRdb year 2017). Concerning the study at large: According to an earlier analysis of 587 of the donors, 150 million to 200 million T cells yielded roughly 100 million unique TCR beta sequences and about 300 Gb of sequence data. Alongside the repertoire data, information on donor age, sex, ethnicity and CMV serostatus was compiled. Rather than using new phenotypic data, the later analysis identified candidate immune exposures from TCR beta sequences and from how often those sequences occurred across donors. About 5 DR-DQ haplotypes were handled as single units for association and clustering, since linkage in the cohort was strong. A later analysis re-examined previously published TCR beta repertoires from about 700 donors and added high-resolution HLA genotyping to investigate patterns of TCR occurrence. An early release that covered fewer than 800 HLA-typed donors contained around 330 gigabases of sequencing data and tens of millions of unique TCR sequences. On average, around 200,000 unique TCR beta nucleotide sequences were sequenced per donor among some 420 genotyped donors of the cohort, with approximately 18% of those sequences being non-productive. Both class I and class II loci were covered by HLA typing, at four-digit resolution. The number of donors typed differed by locus, with about 629-630 for A, B, C, DRB1 and DQB1, over 500 for DQA1, 600 to 610 for DPA1, and around 450 for DPB1. In an earlier analysis of more than 550 of the donors, high-throughput TCR beta sequencing was used to judge whether each TCR beta V gene segment behaved as functional or pseudogenic. In a later genetic analysis, genome-wide SNP genotypes for about 65% of the roughly 700 donors were used, and that subset was treated as a discovery cohort. Of the 398 genotyped donors, 80% to 90% were placed in the genetic ancestry cluster associated with self-reported Caucasian donors. The study aimed to test whether cataloging public T cell receptors could reveal signatures of past pathogen exposure. Along with the approximately 650-subject first cohort, a separate validation cohort of 120 different subjects was used. The study combined high-throughput TCR immunosequencing, statistical association of individual TCRs with disease status, and machine learning to predict cytomegalovirus infection status. Every discovery cohort repertoire had been produced on one sequencing platform. Using immunosequencing, the study profiled T cell repertoires from around 670 subjects and related those repertoires to cytomegalovirus serostatus.

V lost 7 bases and J lost 2 bases; the stretch between them is 16 bases long. The germline V gene gives CDR1 as MNHEY and CDR2 as SVGAGI. The CDR3 spans 15 residues, from the cysteine through the phenylalanine. Only the CDR3 region is kept as DNA, spanning 45 bases read in frame from base 1. The library relied on the immunoSEQ multiplex PCR assay. For the multiplex PCR, a mixture combining 60 forward primers for TCR Vbeta segments and 13 reverse primers for TCR Jbeta segments was used. Amplification of the CDR3 region of rearranged TCR beta genes was performed with a multiplex PCR assay on genomic DNA. Amplified TCR beta libraries were sequenced as 87-base-pair reads on the Illumina HiSeq System. The study's processing was this. Across the roughly 670 repertoires, a later analysis counted 80 million or so unique TCR beta chains, some 11 million of which were shared by at least two donors. A nearest-neighbor algorithm error-corrected the raw reads and collapsed the reads into unique sequences, merging closely related sequences to remove PCR and sequencing errors. To assign V, D and J gene segments, CDR3 sequences were aligned to IMGT reference sequences. For a sequence to be retained, a match of at least six nucleotides was required to both a V gene segment and a J gene segment. Rearrangements were called productive when the CDR3 lacked stop codons and stayed in frame with V and J; all others were non-productive. Following IMGT convention, CDR3 was defined as the stretch from the second conserved V-encoded cysteine up to the conserved J-encoded phenylalanine. In an earlier analysis of 550 to 650 of the donors, sequences lacking an unambiguous match to a single V gene segment were excluded. An earlier analysis of a few hundred of the donors called V segments functional above 56.7% productive rearrangements and segregating when the between-donor standard deviation exceeded 5%. A statistical classification framework was developed to diagnose cytomegalovirus status using the catalog of TCR beta chain sequences. A later analysis assigned V and J genes by comparing TCR nucleotide sequences with IMGT/GENE-DB human TR gene sequences. Using the TCRdist pipeline, a later analysis assigned CDR3 sequences along with most-parsimonious VDJ recombination scenarios. In a later analysis, each TCR beta chain was defined by its CDR3 amino acid sequence together with its V-gene family, and reads without a unique V-gene family were excluded. As a way to deal with suspected cross-contamination and a sequencing artifact, a later analysis dropped 450 to 700 nucleotide sequences that were highly shared and had low generation probability. A later analysis calculated a clonal expansion index for each public chain from normalized within-repertoire ranks of inferred template counts. Generation probabilities in a later analysis came from a VDJ recombination model fitted to out-of-frame rearrangements, and those results were checked against IGoR. Hypergeometric tests were used in a later analysis to score TCR-TCR, TCR-HLA and TCR-CMV co-occurrence, with a repertoire-size bias correction applied to the TCR pairs. In a later analysis, false discovery rates were estimated by permuting HLA or CMV assignments 20 times. In a later analysis, co-occurring TCRs were grouped using DBSCAN, and TCRdist sequence similarity was added for clustering within HLA-allele-positive subsets. For co-occurrence clustering, repertoires with fewer than 30,000 or more than 120,000 public chains were excluded, along with roughly five repertoires with anomalous nucleotide sharing. TCRdb provides this immuneACCESS table in a form limited to in-frame rearrangements. Some clones are lacking; in checked studies, under half of them reflect an unresolved V gene, and why the rest are absent is not known. V and J calls and clone size are as listed in that table; D and trimming were resolved from the DNA. The sample records fewer than 250,000 clones, about 84% of which are singletons. The ten largest clones capture 13% to 15% of the sample.

What the work shows at the level of the full study, not this receptor alone: The study gave a list of about 150 TCR beta chains associated with cytomegalovirus. Sequencing depth was assumed to be roughly uniform across donors in the presence/absence analyses, though that assumption may not hold. In a later genetic analysis, fewer N-insertions in productive TCRs were reported among donors in an Asian-associated ancestry cluster than the roughly 710-donor mean. According to a later analysis, TCR association rates differed among HLA loci, with DRB1 alleles showing the most associated TCRs and HLA-C alleles showing the fewest. A further reported finding was that TCR beta sequences accurately predicted the HLA-A and HLA-B alleles for most subjects in the first cohort. Linkage disequilibrium might explain the correlated functional status among segregating V segments, but an unknown experimental factor could not be excluded. In both the original and validation cohorts, the classifier was reported to diagnose cytomegalovirus status with high specificity and sensitivity. Because HLA typing was missing for some donors at each locus, association tests included only the typed subset. The 87-base-pair reads could not distinguish some IMGT-functional V segments, including TRBV6-2 and TRBV6-3, so those segments were excluded. A later analysis found that most CMV-associated TCR beta chains appeared HLA-restricted, with HLA associations seemingly driven largely by CMV exposure. The authors suggested that the approach could potentially be generalized to other disease states and immunological phenotypes. A later genetic analysis associated a missense DCLRE1C variant with V-gene and J-gene trimming of TCR beta chains, and an independent cohort replicated the association. When HLA alleles, especially DR and DQ, strongly co-occurred, attributing TCR associations to individual alleles was difficult. In vitro tests confirmed that a few of the cytomegalovirus-associated TCR beta chains recognize cytomegalovirus antigens. At a false discovery rate of 0.05, a later analysis linked 16,951 TCR beta sequences to specific HLA alleles. Across donors, most TCR sequences were observed very rarely, whereas some public TCRs were present in many individuals. Because counts were too low, roughly 17 rarely observed V segments, including chromosome 9 orphons, were left out of the earlier analysis of over 550 of the donors. In a later analysis, several top co-occurrence clusters were reported to appear linked to parvovirus B19, influenza, CMV and Epstein-Barr virus. Only TCR beta chains were sequenced in this cohort, and the absence of alpha or paired-chain data limited detectable features. In an earlier analysis of 587 of the donors, most TCR beta V segments appeared in productive rearrangements about 90% or about 30% of the time, broadly matching IMGT annotations. For the cohort, immune exposure information was limited to CMV serostatus. A group of highly shared sequence variants was considered likely to be a technical artifact of the sequencing pipeline. In a later analysis, HLA-associated TCR beta chains showed more clonal expansion and lower generation probabilities than non-associated chains that were equally common.

In total, roughly 710 healthy bone marrow donors made up the cohort. At the time of sampling, every cohort member was nominally healthy, though immune exposures that went unrecorded were likely present. The donor was CMV seropositive and was included in the group of almost 300 seropositive cohort members. A peripheral blood sample was provided by each donor, and peripheral blood mononuclear cells were used for TCR beta sequencing. The Qiagen DNeasy Blood Extraction Kit was used to extract genomic DNA from the blood cell samples. This receptor was taken from a woman in her thirties in good health and CMV-seropositive. Recombination connected TRBV6-5 to TRBJ2-3; the best D guess is TRBD2, with 6 bases matching. Sample: PBMCs. The CDR3 sequence is CASTQWGLDTDTQYF. At the DNA level, the sequence is TGTGCCAGCACCCAATGGGGACTTGACACAGATACGCAGTATTTT.